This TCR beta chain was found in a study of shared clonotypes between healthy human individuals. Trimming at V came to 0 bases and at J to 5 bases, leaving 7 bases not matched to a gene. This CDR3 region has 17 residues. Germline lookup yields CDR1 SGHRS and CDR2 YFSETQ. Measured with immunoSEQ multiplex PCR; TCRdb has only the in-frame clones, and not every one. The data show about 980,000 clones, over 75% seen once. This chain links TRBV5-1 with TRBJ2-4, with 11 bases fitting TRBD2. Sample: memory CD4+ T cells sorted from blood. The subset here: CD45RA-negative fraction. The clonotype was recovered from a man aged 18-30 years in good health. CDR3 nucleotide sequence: TGCGCCAGCAGCTTGGGGCTAGCGGGGGGCCCCCAAAACATTCAGTACTTC. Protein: CASSLGLAGGPQNIQYF.